This T cell receptor beta chain was found in a study of blood T cells in healthy people across ages. Across the study: When template switching was applied, about one barcoded beta molecule was captured per two T cells.

Isolation recovered at least 6 million PBMCs from every sample. RNA extraction gave at least 5.5 micrograms of total RNA per sample. CDR1 is SGHTA and CDR2 is FQGNSA in the germline V gene. This CDR3 contains 14 residues. The V end was cut by 4 bases, the J end by 2 bases, with 9 bases between. The authors ran a second PCR of about 6 to 11 cycles using a sample-barcoded 5' primer and a J-beta primer mix. Each cDNA molecule carried a tag from a template-switch adaptor that contained 12 random nucleotides. TCRdb called the 5' RACE reads again in MiXCR, with one record for every CDR3 protein. Of roughly 800,000 distinct CDR3 sequences detected, roughly 64% appear once; the ten largest clones hold roughly 22%.

The chain carries TRBV7-2 and TRBJ2-1; perhaps TRBD1 as D (5 bases). Sequences were obtained from blood. This receptor was taken from a man aged 25-40 years in good health. The CDR3 here is CASSSQGAYNEQFF. The CDR3, as DNA: TGTGCCAGCAGCTCGCAAGGGGCCTACAATGAGCAGTTCTTC.